Presented here are 20 T cell receptor beta chains from one specimen sequenced in a study of blood T cell repertoires in COVID-19 (TCRdb year 2020). Libraries were prepared through the immunoSEQ multiplex PCR assay. TCRdb re-hosts the immuneACCESS table, in-frame sequences only. Its copies lack some clones; in the studies checked, an unresolved V gene accounts for under half of them, and the cause for the rest is not known. The sample contains approximately 150,000 clones, roughly 90% of them found a single time. About 1.6% of the sample goes to the ten largest clones. The sample comprised peripheral blood. All receptors come from a human donor in a cohort sampled during active COVID-19.

The chain recombines TRBV25-1 with TRBJ1-2, with 7 bases aligning to TRBD1. Per germline, CDR1 MGHDK and CDR2 SYGVNS. The CDR3 loop spans 13 amino acids. V shed 3 bases and J 5 bases; nucleotides not matched to a gene: 3. This chain's CDR3 is CASSDPGGYGYTF. CDR3 nucleotide sequence: TGTGCCAGCAGTGACCCAGGGGGTTATGGCTACACCTTC.

The CDR3 loop reads CAWSVGHYGYTF. CDR3 bases: TGTGCCTGGAGTGTTGGCCACTATGGCTACACCTTC. The rearrangement joins TRBV30 to TRBJ1-2; D remains ambiguous. Germline V gives CDR1 GTSNPN, CDR2 SVGIG (reference sequence). V was pared by 0 bases and J by 3 bases, with 5 bases between. The CDR3 has 12 amino acids.

For the CDR3, the DNA is TGTGCCAGCAGCGTAGCAGGCAGGGGGCGCGGGGAGACCCAGTACTTC. It codes for CASSVAGRGRGETQYF. The V and J genes are TRBV9 and TRBJ2-5, with 8 bases fitting TRBD1. The V gene's germline CDR1 is SGDLS and CDR2 YYNGEE. The CDR3 is made up of 16 amino acids. The trim removed 0 bases at V and 5 bases at J, leaving 9 bases unmatched.

The chain combines TRBV9 with TRBJ2-3, with 7 nucleotides matching TRBD2. Losses at the gene ends were 3 bases for V and 2 bases for J; bases not matched to a gene: 6. CDR3 length: 15 residues. Germline V CDR1 and CDR2: SGDLS, YYNGEE. The CDR3 sequence is CASSAVGGNTDTQYF. CDR3 in DNA: TGTGCCAGCAGCGCCGTCGGGGGGAACACAGATACGCAGTATTTT.

The chain employs TRBV5-8 and TRBJ2-7, with 13 bases identical to TRBD2. Germline lookup yields CDR1 SGHTS and CDR2 YDEGEE. The CDR3 loop spans 16 amino acids. The V gene end was trimmed by 5 bases and the J gene end by 0 bases; junction bases not matched to a gene: 5. The CDR3 DNA reads as TGTGCCAGCAGGTTCGGACTAGCGGGGGCCTCCTACGAGCAGTACTTC. It codes for CASRFGLAGASYEQYF.

This chain joins TRBV11-2 and TRBJ2-5, with 9 bases lining up with TRBD2. The junction had 9 bases not matched to a gene; V was cut back by 5 bases and J by 5 bases. CDR1 and CDR2 from the germline V gene are SGHAT and FQNNGV. The CDR3 has 15 residues. In DNA form, the CDR3 reads TGTGCCAGCAGCCCGCCGGCTAGCGGGGTGGAGACCCAGTACTTC. This gives the protein CASSPPASGVETQYF.

The chain couples TRBV5-6 to TRBJ1-1, with TRBD1 matching over 9 bases. Germline V gene data show CDR1 as SGHDT and CDR2 as YYEEEE. Trimming removed 4 bases from V and 5 bases from J; junction bases left unmatched: 6. The CDR3 is 14 residues long. The CDR3 nucleotides read TGTGCCAGCAGCGGGACAGGGCGTCGGACTGAAGCTTTCTTT. Its protein is CASSGTGRRTEAFF.

This rearrangement joins TRBV7-2 to TRBJ2-1, with TRBD2 matching 12 bases. Germline V lookup: CDR1 SGHTA, CDR2 FQGNSA. V gave up 1 base and J gave up 7 bases; unmatched junction bases: 5. The CDR3 runs to 16 residues. The CDR3 region is CASSLGATSGGNEQFF. CDR3 DNA: TGTGCCAGCAGCTTAGGGGCGACTAGCGGGGGAAATGAGCAGTTCTTC.

The genes are TRBV7-2 and TRBJ1-3; 7 nucleotides line up with TRBD1. The germline V gene encodes CDR1 SGHTA and CDR2 FQGNSA. V was clipped by 6 bases and J by 8 bases; unmatched bases: 16. CDR3 length equals 16 residues. The CDR3 DNA reads TGTGCCAGCAGACTGACAGGGACCCTTCCGGGAGACACCATATATTTT. Amino acids: CASRLTGTLPGDTIYF.

V usage is TRBV7-3 and J usage is TRBJ2-2; no definite D call. V dropped 5 bases and J dropped 3 bases, with 13 bases sitting between them. CDR3 length equals 15 residues. Germline V CDR1 and CDR2: SGHTA, FQGTGA. CDR3 nucleotides: TGTGCCAGCAGCCCGTCAGGTATCGACACCGGGGAGCTGTTTTTT. Translated, it gives CASSPSGIDTGELFF.

To note about this clone: The same CDR3 arises from other DNA sequences in this sample as well. The CDR3 loop reads CASSLSDTQYF. Written as DNA, the CDR3 is TGTGCCAGCAGTTTATCTGATACGCAGTATTTT. The V call is TRBV12-3 or TRBV12-4, the J call TRBJ2-3; D is unresolved. The V end was cut by 2 bases, the J end by 6 bases, with 3 bases between. The length of the CDR3 is 11 residues.

The chain uses TRBV5-1 and TRBJ1-2, with 9 nucleotides matching TRBD1. This CDR3 has 16 residues. CDR1 is SGHRS and CDR2 is YFSETQ in the germline V gene. The V and J ends lost 0 bases and 4 bases, in that order; junction bases with no gene match: 7. The CDR3 sequence is CASSLDSKTGGYGYTF. The CDR3 DNA reads as TGCGCCAGCAGCTTGGACTCTAAGACAGGGGGCTATGGCTACACCTTC. The whole variable domain, remainder taken from reference TRBV5-1 and TRBJ1-2, is KAGVTQTPRYLIKTRGQQVTLSCSPISGHRSVSWYQQTPGQGLQFLFEYFSETQRNKGNFPGRFSGRQFSNSRSEMNVSTLELGDSALYLCASSLDSKTGGYGYTFGSGTRLTVV.

This chain joins TRBV7-9 and TRBJ1-2, with 7 bases matching TRBD1. Trimming at V came to 2 bases and at J to 6 bases, leaving 9 bases not matched to a gene. This CDR3 comprises 15 residues. Looked up from germline, CDR1 is SEHNR and CDR2 is FQNEAQ (reference sequence). The CDR3 loop is CASSLWTGQRNGYTF. The CDR3 DNA reads TGTGCCAGCAGCTTATGGACAGGACAGCGAAATGGCTACACCTTC.

Comments on this clone: Mismatch with germline at one junction end may stem from a read error. This chain links TRBV4-1 with TRBJ1-4, with 8 bases that match TRBD1. Germline loops: CDR1 MGHRA, CDR2 YSYEKL. This CDR3 has 16 residues. The CDR3 here is CASRQGFGQGGEKLFF. CDR3 bases: TGCGCCAGCAGACAAGGGTTTGGACAGGGAGGAGAAAAACTGTTTTTT.

V usage is TRBV19 and J usage is TRBJ1-1, with D perhaps TRBD1 (5 bases). Trimming pared 0 bases from V and 6 bases from J, leaving 8 bases between. Germline values: CDR1 LNHDA, CDR2 SQIVND (reference sequence). CDR3 length: 13 residues. The CDR3 nucleotides are TGTGCCAGTAGTATAGAGGCAGGGTCTGAAGCTTTCTTT. Residues: CASSIEAGSEAFF.

The V and J genes are TRBV6-1 and TRBJ2-1; D is undetermined. V lost 3 bases and J 8 bases, leaving 11 bases between the germline ends. Germline V lookup: CDR1 MNHNS, CDR2 SASEGT. The CDR3 consists of 13 residues. CDR3: CASSDRDIDEQFF. The CDR3, as DNA: TGTGCCAGCAGTGACCGTGACATCGATGAGCAGTTCTTC.

In DNA form, the CDR3 reads TGCGCCAGCAGCCAGGGCAGGGACTACGAGCAGTACTTC. Translating gives CASSQGRDYEQYF. The chain is built from TRBV4-1 and TRBJ2-7; TRBD1 is a possible D gene (5 bases). This CDR3 is built from 13 residues. CDR1 MGHRA and CDR2 YSYEKL come from the germline V gene. Trimming shortened V by 3 bases and J by 3 bases, and 9 bases separated the two germline ends.

Of note for this clone: Different DNA sequences within this sample yield the same CDR3. The V and J genes are TRBV9 and TRBJ2-1; TRBD2 aligns across 7 bases. The V segment lost 2 bases and the J segment 1 base; nucleotides outside the gene matches: 0. Germline V lookup: CDR1 SGDLS, CDR2 YYNGEE. CDR3 length equals 14 residues. CDR3: CASSVGGSYNEQFF. In DNA form, the CDR3 reads TGTGCCAGCAGCGTGGGGGGGTCCTACAATGAGCAGTTCTTC. The whole variable domain, filled in from reference TRBV9 and TRBJ2-1, reads DSGVTQTPKHLITATGQRVTLRCSPRSGDLSVYWYQQSLDQGLQFLIQYYNGEERAKGNILERFSAQQFPDLHSELNLSSLELGDSALYFCASSVGGSYNEQFFGPGTRLTVL.

The chain carries TRBV5-5 and TRBJ1-4, with D possibly matching TRBD1 (6 bases). This CDR3 has 15 amino acids. Looked up from germline, CDR1 is SGHKS and CDR2 is YYEKEE (reference sequence). Trimming took 3 bases from V and 0 from J, leaving 9 bases between them. In nucleotides, the CDR3 is TGTGCCAGCAGCTACAGACAGGCAACTAATGAAAAACTGTTTTTT. The encoded protein is CASSYRQATNEKLFF.

This clone came up once. The chain is built from TRBV7-2 and TRBJ2-1; 11 bases are a match to TRBD2. The CDR3 extends over 15 amino acids. In germline, CDR1 is SGHTA, CDR2 FQGNSA. The V gene end was trimmed by 5 bases and the J gene end by 8 bases; junction bases not matched to a gene: 8. The CDR3 DNA sequence: TGTGCCAGCAGCCTAGTTAGCGGGGGGGCCGATGAGCAGTTCTTC. Residues: CASSLVSGGADEQFF. Filled out from reference TRBV7-2 and TRBJ2-1, the complete variable domain reads GAGVSQSPSNKVTEKGKDVELRCDPISGHTALYWYRQSLGQGLEFLIYFQGNSAPDKSGLPSDRFSAERTGGSVSTLTIQRTQQEDSAVYLCASSLVSGGADEQFFGPGTRLTVL.